This T cell receptor (beta chain) came from a study of blood T cell repertoires in COVID-19. Study overall: The United States, Italy and Spain provided the acute and convalescent COVID-19 samples. From T cells, B-cell-depleted T cells, or PBMCs came the material, which was cDNA or gDNA.

CDR3 size: 13 residues. With 6 bases clipped from V and 5 bases from J, the junction kept 6 bases outside the gene matches. Original methodology: Amplification of reference gene primers was used by the study to estimate nucleated cell counts. Sequenced by immunoSEQ multiplex PCR; TCRdb stores in-frame clones only, minus some. Clone size and V and J calls were adopted from that table, with D and trimming inferred from the DNA. The data show about 250,000 clones, approximately 92% seen once. The chain has TRBV12-3 or TRBV12-4 and TRBJ1-2; 7 nucleotides match TRBD1. Input material: peripheral blood. The sequence was obtained from a woman aged 40 to 50 who had recovered from COVID-19. In DNA, the CDR3 is TGTGCCAGCAGCAGCGACAGGGTTTATGGCTACACCTTC. This codes for CASSSDRVYGYTF.